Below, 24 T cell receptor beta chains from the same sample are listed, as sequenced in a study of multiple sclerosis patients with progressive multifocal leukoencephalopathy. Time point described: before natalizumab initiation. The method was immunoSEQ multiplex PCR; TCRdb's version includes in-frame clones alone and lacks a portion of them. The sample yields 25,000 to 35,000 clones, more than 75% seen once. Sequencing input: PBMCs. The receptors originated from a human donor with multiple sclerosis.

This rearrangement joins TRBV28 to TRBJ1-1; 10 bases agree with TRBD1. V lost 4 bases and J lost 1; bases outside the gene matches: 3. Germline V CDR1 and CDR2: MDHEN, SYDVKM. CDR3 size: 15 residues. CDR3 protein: CASSWDRGGNTEAFF. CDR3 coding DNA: TGTGCCAGCAGTTGGGACAGGGGAGGGAACACTGAAGCTTTCTTT.

CDR3 in amino acids: CASSEALRGTEAFF. CDR3 bases: TGTGCCAGCAGTGAAGCGCTTCGGGGTACTGAAGCTTTCTTT. The chain recombines TRBV6-1 with TRBJ1-1, with D uncertain. In germline, CDR1 is MNHNS, CDR2 SASEGT. The CDR3 is made up of 14 amino acids. V gave up 0 bases and J gave up 5 bases, with 10 bases separating them.

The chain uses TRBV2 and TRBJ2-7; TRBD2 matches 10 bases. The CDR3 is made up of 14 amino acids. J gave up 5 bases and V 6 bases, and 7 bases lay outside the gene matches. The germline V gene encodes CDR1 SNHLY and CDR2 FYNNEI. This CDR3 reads CASRYTGTSDEQYF. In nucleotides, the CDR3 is TGTGCCAGCAGGTACACTGGGACTAGCGACGAGCAGTACTTC.

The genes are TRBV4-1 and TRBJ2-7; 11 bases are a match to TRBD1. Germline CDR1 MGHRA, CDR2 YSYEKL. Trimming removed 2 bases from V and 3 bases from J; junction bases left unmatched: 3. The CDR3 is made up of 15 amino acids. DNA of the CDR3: TGCGCCAGCAGCCAAACCGGGACAGGGGGCTACGAGCAGTACTTC. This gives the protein CASSQTGTGGYEQYF.

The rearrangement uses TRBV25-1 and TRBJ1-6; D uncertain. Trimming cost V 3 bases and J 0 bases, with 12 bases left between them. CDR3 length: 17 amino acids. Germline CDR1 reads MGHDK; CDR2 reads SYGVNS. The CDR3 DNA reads TGTGCCAGCAGTGATTGGGCAGTAAGCTCCTATAATTCACCCCTCCACTTT. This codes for CASSDWAVSSYNSPLHF.

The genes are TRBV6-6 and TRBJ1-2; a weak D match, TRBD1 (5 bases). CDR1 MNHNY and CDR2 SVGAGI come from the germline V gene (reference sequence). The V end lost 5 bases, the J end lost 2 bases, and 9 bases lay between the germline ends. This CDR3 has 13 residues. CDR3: CASSTGQNYGYTF. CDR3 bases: TGTGCCAGCAGTACCGGACAAAACTATGGCTACACCTTC.

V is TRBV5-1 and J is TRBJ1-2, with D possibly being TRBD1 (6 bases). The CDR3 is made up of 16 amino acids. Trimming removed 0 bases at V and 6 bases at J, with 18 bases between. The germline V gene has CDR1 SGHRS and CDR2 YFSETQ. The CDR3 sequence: CASSLESGRGEDGYTF. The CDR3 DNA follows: TGCGCCAGCAGCTTGGAATCCGGCAGGGGAGAAGATGGCTACACCTTC.

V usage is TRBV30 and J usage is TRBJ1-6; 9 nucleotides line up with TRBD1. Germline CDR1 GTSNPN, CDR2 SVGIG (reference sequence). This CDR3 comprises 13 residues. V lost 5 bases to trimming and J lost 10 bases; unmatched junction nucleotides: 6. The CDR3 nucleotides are TGTGCCTGGGGGGGACAGGGAGGATCACCCCTCCACTTT. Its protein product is CAWGGQGGSPLHF.

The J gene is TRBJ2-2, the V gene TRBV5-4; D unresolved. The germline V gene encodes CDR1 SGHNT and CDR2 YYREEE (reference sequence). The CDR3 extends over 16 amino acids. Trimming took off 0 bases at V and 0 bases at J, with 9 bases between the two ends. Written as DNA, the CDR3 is TGTGCCAGCAGCTTGGGACCCGAGCCGAACACCGGGGAGCTGTTTTTT. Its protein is CASSLGPEPNTGELFF.

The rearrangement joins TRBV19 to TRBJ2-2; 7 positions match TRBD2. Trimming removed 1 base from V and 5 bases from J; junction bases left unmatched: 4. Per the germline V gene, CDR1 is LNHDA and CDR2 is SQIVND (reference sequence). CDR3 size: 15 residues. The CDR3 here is CASSIGREGTGELFF. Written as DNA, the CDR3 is TGTGCCAGTAGTATAGGTAGGGAGGGAACCGGGGAGCTGTTTTTT. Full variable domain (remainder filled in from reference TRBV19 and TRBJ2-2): DGGITQSPKYLFRKEGQNVTLSCEQNLNHDAMYWYRQDPGQGLRLIYYSQIVNDFQKGDIAEGYSVSREKKESFPLTVTSAQKNPTAFYLCASSIGREGTGELFFGEGSRLTVL.

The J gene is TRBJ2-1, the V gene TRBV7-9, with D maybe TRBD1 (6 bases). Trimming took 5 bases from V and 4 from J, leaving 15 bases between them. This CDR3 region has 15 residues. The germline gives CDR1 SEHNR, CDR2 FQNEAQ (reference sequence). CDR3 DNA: TGTGCCAGCAGCCGAGGGGGATCTATTTACAATGAGCAGTTCTTC. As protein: CASSRGGSIYNEQFF.

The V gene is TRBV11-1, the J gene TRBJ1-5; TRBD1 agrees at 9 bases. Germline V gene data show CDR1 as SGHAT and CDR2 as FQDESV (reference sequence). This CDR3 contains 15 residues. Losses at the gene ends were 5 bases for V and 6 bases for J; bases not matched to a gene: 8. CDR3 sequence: CASSAGTGHVQPQHF. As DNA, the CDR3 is TGTGCCAGCAGCGCCGGGACAGGGCACGTTCAGCCCCAGCATTTT.

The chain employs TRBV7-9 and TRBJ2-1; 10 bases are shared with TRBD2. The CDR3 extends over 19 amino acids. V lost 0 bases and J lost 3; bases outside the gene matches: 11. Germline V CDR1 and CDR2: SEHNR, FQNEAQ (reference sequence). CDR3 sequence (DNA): TGTGCCAGCAGCTTAGCACGGCAGGGGGCTAGCGGGGGCTACAATGAGCAGTTCTTC. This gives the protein CASSLARQGASGGYNEQFF.

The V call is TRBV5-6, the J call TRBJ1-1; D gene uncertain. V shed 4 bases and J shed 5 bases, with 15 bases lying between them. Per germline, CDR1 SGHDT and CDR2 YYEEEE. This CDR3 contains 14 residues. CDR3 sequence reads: CASSLFLPPTEAFF. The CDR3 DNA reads TGTGCCAGCAGCCTCTTCCTCCCTCCGACTGAAGCTTTCTTT.

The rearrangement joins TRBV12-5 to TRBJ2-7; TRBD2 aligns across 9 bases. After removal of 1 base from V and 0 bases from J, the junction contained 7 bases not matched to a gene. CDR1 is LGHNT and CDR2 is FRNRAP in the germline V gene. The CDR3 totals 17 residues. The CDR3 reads CASGLDSWRGGSYEQYF. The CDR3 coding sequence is TGTGCTAGTGGTTTGGATTCCTGGCGGGGGGGCTCCTACGAGCAGTACTTC.

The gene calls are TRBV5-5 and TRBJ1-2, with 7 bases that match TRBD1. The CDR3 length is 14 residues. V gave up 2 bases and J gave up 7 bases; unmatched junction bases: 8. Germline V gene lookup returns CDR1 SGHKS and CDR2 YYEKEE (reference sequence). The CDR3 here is CASSFTGVSGGYTF. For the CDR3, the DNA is TGTGCCAGCAGCTTTACAGGGGTCTCCGGTGGCTACACCTTC.

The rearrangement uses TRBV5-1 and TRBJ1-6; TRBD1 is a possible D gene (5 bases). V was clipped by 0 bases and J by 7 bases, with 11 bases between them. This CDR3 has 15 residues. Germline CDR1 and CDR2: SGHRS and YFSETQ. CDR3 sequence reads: CASSLAGGVNSPLHF. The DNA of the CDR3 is TGCGCCAGCAGCTTGGCCGGGGGAGTGAATTCACCCCTCCACTTT.

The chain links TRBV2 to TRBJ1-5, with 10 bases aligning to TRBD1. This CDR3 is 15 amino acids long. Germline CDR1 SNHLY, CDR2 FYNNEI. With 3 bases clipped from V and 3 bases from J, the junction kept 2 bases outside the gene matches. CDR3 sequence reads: CASSDGTGVNQPQHF. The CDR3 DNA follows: TGTGCCAGCAGTGATGGGACAGGGGTCAATCAGCCCCAGCATTTT. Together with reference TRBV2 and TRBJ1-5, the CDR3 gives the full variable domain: EPEVTQTPSHQVTQMGQEVILRCVPISNHLYFYWYRQILGQKVEFLVSFYNNEISEKSEIFDDQFSVERPDGSNFTLKIRSTKLEDSAMYFCASSDGTGVNQPQHFGDGTRLSIL.

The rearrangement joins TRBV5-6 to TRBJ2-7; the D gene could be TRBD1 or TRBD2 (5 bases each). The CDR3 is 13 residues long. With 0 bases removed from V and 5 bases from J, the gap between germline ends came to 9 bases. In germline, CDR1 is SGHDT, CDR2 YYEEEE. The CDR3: CASSLAGTDEQYF. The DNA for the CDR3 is TGTGCCAGCAGCTTGGCAGGGACCGACGAGCAGTACTTC. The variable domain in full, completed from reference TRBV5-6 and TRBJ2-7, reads DAGVTQSPTHLIKTRGQQVTLRCSPKSGHDTVSWYQQALGQGPQFIFQYYEEEERQRGNFPDRFSGHQFPNYSSELNVNALLLGDSALYLCASSLAGTDEQYFGPGTRLTVT.

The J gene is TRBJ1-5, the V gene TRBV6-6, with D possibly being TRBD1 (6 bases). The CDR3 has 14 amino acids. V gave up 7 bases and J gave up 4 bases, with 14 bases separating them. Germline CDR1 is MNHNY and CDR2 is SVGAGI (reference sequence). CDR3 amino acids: CASTDRSGNQPQHF. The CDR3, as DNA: TGTGCCAGCACCGACAGGTCGGGGAATCAGCCCCAGCATTTT.

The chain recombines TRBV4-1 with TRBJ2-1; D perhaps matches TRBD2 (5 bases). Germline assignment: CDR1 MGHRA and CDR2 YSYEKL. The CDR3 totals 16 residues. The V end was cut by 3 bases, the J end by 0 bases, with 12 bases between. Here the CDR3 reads CASSHVSGGSYNEQFF. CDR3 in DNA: TGCGCCAGCAGCCACGTCAGCGGAGGCTCCTACAATGAGCAGTTCTTC.

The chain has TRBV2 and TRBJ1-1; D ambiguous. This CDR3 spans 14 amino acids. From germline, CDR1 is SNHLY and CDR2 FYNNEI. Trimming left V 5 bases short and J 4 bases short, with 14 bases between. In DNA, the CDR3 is TGTGCCAGCAGTCGTGGAGGGCTGGGCACTGAAGCTTTCTTT. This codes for CASSRGGLGTEAFF.

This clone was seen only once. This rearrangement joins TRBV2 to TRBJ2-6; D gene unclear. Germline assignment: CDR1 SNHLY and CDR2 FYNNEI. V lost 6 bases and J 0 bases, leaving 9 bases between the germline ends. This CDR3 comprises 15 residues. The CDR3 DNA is TGTGCCAGCAGGACTCCCCTCTCTGGGGCCAACGTCCTGACTTTC. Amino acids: CASRTPLSGANVLTF.

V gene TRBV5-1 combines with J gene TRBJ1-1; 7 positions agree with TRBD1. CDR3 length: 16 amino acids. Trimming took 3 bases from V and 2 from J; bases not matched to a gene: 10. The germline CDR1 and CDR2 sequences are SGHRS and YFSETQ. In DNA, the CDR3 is TGCGCCAGCAGCTCCCACAGGGGATGGGGTAACACTGAAGCTTTCTTT. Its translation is CASSSHRGWGNTEAFF.